A selection of T cell receptor beta chains follows, all from one sample in a study of control samples from healthy donors and cancer patients. TCRdb keeps only in-frame clones here, not all; method: immunoSEQ multiplex PCR. This table has more than 150,000 clones, nearly 95% appearing once. The sample taken for sequencing was blood. These receptors were taken from a man in his fifties or sixties in good health. The CDR3 runs from the conserved cysteine through the conserved F or W. Each record gives: clone size, D gene, V gene, J gene, CDR3 DNA, CDR3 protein. The D gene is left open where the match is weak. Part of the rows lack a size; the others show once, few, many or a class for expanded clones.

clone_size: NA
d_call: TRBD2
v_call: TRBV29-1
j_call: TRBJ2-1
cdr3_nt: TGCAGCGTTGAATCGCCTAGCGGGAGGGCCAGATTAAATGAGCAGTTCTTC
cdr3_aa: CSVESPSGRARLNEQFF

clone_size: NA
d_call: NA
v_call: TRBV28
j_call: TRBJ1-1
cdr3_nt: TGTGCCAGCAGTGACGGGAGGGGGGGCGGCACTGAAGCTTTCTTT
cdr3_aa: CASSDGRGGGTEAFF

clone_size: NA
d_call: NA
v_call: TRBV15
j_call: TRBJ2-7
cdr3_nt: TGTGCCACCAGCAGAGATCGGGTGGGGCGATACGAGCAGTACTTC
cdr3_aa: CATSRDRVGRYEQYF

clone_size: NA
d_call: NA
v_call: TRBV24-1
j_call: TRBJ1-2
cdr3_nt: TGTGCCACCAGTGACAGAGTCGCCCCTTATGGCTACACCTTC
cdr3_aa: CATSDRVAPYGYTF

clone_size: NA
d_call: TRBD1
v_call: TRBV6-4
j_call: TRBJ1-1
cdr3_nt: TGTGCCAGCAGTAGGACAGGGGACACTGAAGCTTTCTTT
cdr3_aa: CASSRTGDTEAFF

clone_size: NA
d_call: TRBD1
v_call: TRBV6-1
j_call: TRBJ2-1
cdr3_nt: TGTGCCAGCAGTAAAGGACAGGGTGTCTCCTACAATGAGCAGTTCTTC
cdr3_aa: CASSKGQGVSYNEQFF

clone_size: NA
d_call: NA
v_call: TRBV4-1
j_call: TRBJ1-2
cdr3_nt: TGCGCCAGCAGCCAAACCAGAGGCTTCGTGACAGATGGCTACACCTTC
cdr3_aa: CASSQTRGFVTDGYTF

clone_size: NA
d_call: NA
v_call: TRBV2
j_call: TRBJ1-4
cdr3_nt: TGTGCCAGCAGTGAAAGGCGGGGTAAAAATGAAAAACTGTTTTTT
cdr3_aa: CASSERRGKNEKLFF

clone_size: NA
d_call: NA
v_call: TRBV18
j_call: TRBJ1-4
cdr3_nt: TGTGCCAGCTCACCACCGGGGCAGGGAGGTGAAAAACTGTTTTTT
cdr3_aa: CASSPPGQGGEKLFF

clone_size: NA
d_call: NA
v_call: TRBV13
j_call: TRBJ2-1
cdr3_nt: TGTGCCAGCAGCTTACTCCGACAGTACAATGAGCAGTTCTTC
cdr3_aa: CASSLLRQYNEQFF

clone_size: NA
d_call: TRBD1
v_call: TRBV3-1/TRBV3-2
j_call: TRBJ2-5
cdr3_nt: TGTGCCAGCAGCCAACGAGGACAGGGTCAGACCCAGTACTTC
cdr3_aa: CASSQRGQGQTQYF

clone_size: once
d_call: NA
v_call: TRBV5-4
j_call: TRBJ2-7
cdr3_nt: TGTGCCAGCAGCTTGTACGGGAGCGTCTCAAACGAGCAGTACTTC
cdr3_aa: CASSLYGSVSNEQYF

clone_size: NA
d_call: TRBD2
v_call: TRBV7-2
j_call: TRBJ2-7
cdr3_nt: TGTGCCAGCAGCCCACCCCCCGAAGCGGGAGTAAACTACGAGCAGTACTTC
cdr3_aa: CASSPPPEAGVNYEQYF

clone_size: NA
d_call: TRBD2
v_call: TRBV6-1
j_call: TRBJ2-5
cdr3_nt: TGTGCCAGCAGTGAAGACCATTGGCGGGGGGGGAGAGAGACCCAGTACTTC
cdr3_aa: CASSEDHWRGGRETQYF